This T cell receptor beta chain was found in a study of shared clonotypes between healthy human individuals. Study observations and caveats: For naive CD4 cells, 4.5% to 6.5% of clonotypes were shared across a few donors. Donors were few, which limited the genetic and exposure-history diversity represented.

Sequenced by immunoSEQ multiplex PCR; TCRdb stores in-frame clones only, minus some. The sample holds about 2 million clones; around 96% are singletons and the top ten take about 1.1%. Only CD45RO-negative cells positively selected for CCR7 counted as naive CD8 cells, so terminally differentiated effector memory CD45RA+ cells were excluded. V lost 0 bases and J lost 8; bases outside the gene matches: 9. The CDR3 length is 16 residues. Per the germline V gene, CDR1 is MNHEY and CDR2 is SVGAGI. On this clone itself: Its antigen remains unknown.

The receptor's source is a man between 18 and 35 years old in good health. The chain joins TRBV6-5 to TRBJ2-4; 8 bases match TRBD1. Material for sequencing was naive CD8+ T cells sorted from blood. The CDR3 nucleotides read TGTGCCAGCAGTTACTCGATGTCAGGGGGCTTGGACATTCAGTACTTC. Translation: CASSYSMSGGLDIQYF.